The 28 T cell receptor beta chains below come from one sample, sequenced in a study of shared clonotypes between healthy human individuals. Clones were sequenced by immunoSEQ multiplex PCR, and TCRdb holds only the in-frame ones, with some missing. This table has 2 million to 2.5 million clones, 90% to 95% appearing once. The source material was naive CD4+ T cells sorted from blood. Sample subset: CD45RA+ positively selected. All receptors derive from a man younger than 35 in good health.

The CDR3: CASSPGLAASTDTQYF. CDR3 nucleotides: TGTGCCAGCAGCCCGGGACTAGCGGCTAGCACAGATACGCAGTATTTT. The V gene is TRBV5-5, the J gene TRBJ2-3, with 11 nucleotides matching TRBD2. Per germline, CDR1 SGHKS and CDR2 YYEKEE (reference sequence). The CDR3 loop spans 16 amino acids. V was pared by 4 bases and J by 0 bases, with 4 bases of the junction left unmatched.

The rearrangement uses TRBV23-1 and TRBJ2-7; TRBD1 agrees at 12 bases. TRBV23-1 is known as an ORF, though its function is uncertain. This CDR3 spans 19 amino acids. The J segment lost 4 bases and the V segment lost 4 bases, leaving 17 bases of the junction unmatched. This CDR3 is CASSRFGGQGAIPIYEQYF. CDR3 coding DNA: TGCGCCAGCAGTCGCTTTGGGGGACAGGGGGCCATCCCCATATACGAGCAGTACTTC.

This clone is a singleton in its sample. The rearrangement uses TRBV5-8 and TRBJ1-5; D is uncertain. Germline V gene sequence: CDR1 SGHTS, CDR2 YDEGEE. Trimming shortened V by 1 base and J by 0 bases, and 8 bases separated the two germline ends. The CDR3 extends over 15 amino acids. The CDR3 bases are TGTGCCAGCAGCTTGCGGGTGGTTAGCAATCAGCCCCAGCATTTT. It encodes CASSLRVVSNQPQHF.

The chain employs TRBV2 and TRBJ1-6; D is unclear. The ends were cut back, 5 bases at V and 11 bases at J, with 13 bases in the middle. This CDR3 has 13 amino acids. Germline lookup yields CDR1 SNHLY and CDR2 FYNNEI. This CDR3 is CASSREETPPLHF. CDR3 coding DNA: TGTGCCAGCAGTCGGGAGGAAACCCCACCCCTCCACTTT.

The gene calls are TRBV9 and TRBJ1-6; no firm D call. This CDR3 region has 14 residues. Trimming left V 0 bases short and J 7 bases short, with 8 bases between. Looked up from germline, CDR1 is SGDLS and CDR2 is YYNGEE. This chain's CDR3 is CASSVGGINSPLHF. CDR3 coding DNA: TGTGCCAGCAGCGTAGGAGGGATCAATTCACCCCTCCACTTT.

Regarding this clone: This CDR3 is also generated by other DNA sequences in the sample. The chain links TRBV10-3 to TRBJ1-5; D gene uncertain. The CDR3 totals 12 residues. Trimming pared 3 bases from V and 2 bases from J, leaving 2 bases between. CDR1 ENHRY and CDR2 SYGVKD come from the germline V gene. The CDR3 DNA is TGTGCCATCAGTGAAGGCAATCAGCCCCAGCATTTT. Protein: CAISEGNQPQHF.

The gene calls are TRBV11-2 and TRBJ2-7; 12 bases map to TRBD2. Germline-derived CDR1 and CDR2 are SGHAT and FQNNGV. This CDR3 spans 17 amino acids. V shed 5 bases, J shed 2 bases, and the junction held 10 bases outside the gene matches. CDR3 DNA: TGTGCCAGCAGCCCCCGAACTAGCGGGGGGACAACCTACGAGCAGTACTTC. Amino acids: CASSPRTSGGTTYEQYF.

The gene calls are TRBV5-1 and TRBJ1-2, with a weak D call TRBD1 (5 bases). Trimming left V 0 bases short and J 6 bases short, with 12 bases between. This CDR3 is 14 amino acids long. Germline lookup yields CDR1 SGHRS and CDR2 YFSETQ. The CDR3 DNA follows: TGCGCCAGCAGCTTGGCCCCAGGGATGGATGGCTACACCTTC. Its protein is CASSLAPGMDGYTF.

The rearrangement links TRBV6-5 to TRBJ2-1, with 9 positions matching TRBD2. V lost 2 bases and J lost 9; bases outside the gene matches: 11. Germline CDR1 is MNHEY and CDR2 is SVGAGI. The CDR3 contains 16 residues. CDR3 sequence (DNA): TGTGCCAGCAGTTACCAAGGGTCTAGCGGGAAGGGTGAGCAGTTCTTC. It codes for CASSYQGSSGKGEQFF.

This clone came up once. This same CDR3 is encoded by further DNA sequences in the sample. V and J are TRBV18 and TRBJ2-5, with no clear D. The CDR3 sequence is 12 residues long. Trimming took off 3 bases at V and 2 bases at J, with 4 bases between the two ends. Germline CDR1 reads KGHSH; CDR2 reads LQKENI. The CDR3 is CASSPQQETQYF. The CDR3 nucleotides read TGTGCCAGCTCACCCCAACAAGAGACCCAGTACTTC.

This chain links TRBV7-2 with TRBJ2-5, with TRBD2 matching 7 bases. Germline loops: CDR1 SGHTA, CDR2 FQGNSA. With V trimmed by 5 bases and J by 1 base, 7 bases remained unmatched. CDR3 size: 15 residues. The CDR3 DNA sequence: TGTGCCAGCAGCCTTTCCGGGACTACCCAAGAGACCCAGTACTTC. Translating it yields CASSLSGTTQETQYF.

The chain carries TRBV30 and TRBJ1-3; the D gene is possibly TRBD1 (5 bases). Trimming left V 5 bases short and J 0 bases short, with 11 bases between. This CDR3 is built from 14 residues. Looked up from germline, CDR1 is GTSNPN and CDR2 is SVGIG (reference sequence). The CDR3 reads CAWGTDYSGNTIYF. CDR3 DNA sequence: TGTGCCTGGGGGACGGACTACTCTGGAAACACCATATATTTT.

The rearrangement joins TRBV5-1 to TRBJ1-1, with D tentatively TRBD1 (6 bases). Per the germline V gene, CDR1 is SGHRS and CDR2 is YFSETQ. The CDR3 length is 15 residues. Trimming left V 4 bases short and J 1 base short, with 14 bases between. The CDR3 protein is CASSALQGRNTEAFF. CDR3 DNA: TGCGCCAGCAGCGCACTACAGGGAAGGAACACTGAAGCTTTCTTT.

This sequence joins TRBV7-9 and TRBJ2-7; D may be TRBD2 (6 bases). V was cut by 5 bases and J by 5 bases, with 16 bases left in between. The CDR3 totals 14 residues. The germline CDR1 and CDR2 sequences are SEHNR and FQNEAQ (reference sequence). CDR3 DNA sequence: TGTGCCAGCAGCCTGGAGGGGAGAACCCACGAGCAGTACTTC. This gives the protein CASSLEGRTHEQYF.

J is TRBJ2-2 and V is TRBV11-3, with D possibly matching TRBD2 (6 bases). In germline, CDR1 is SGHNT, CDR2 YENEEA. This CDR3 is 14 amino acids long. V lost 5 bases and J lost 6, with 13 bases in between. CDR3 amino acids: CASSPTSFAGELFF. CDR3 coding DNA: TGTGCCAGCAGCCCCACTAGCTTTGCCGGGGAGCTGTTTTTT.

The gene calls are TRBV5-1 and TRBJ2-2; the D gene is possibly TRBD2 (5 bases). The V gene lost 2 bases and the J gene lost 5 bases, with 16 bases spanning the gap. CDR1 is SGHRS and CDR2 is YFSETQ in the germline V gene. CDR3 size: 16 residues. The CDR3 spells CASSFLASPGTGELFF. The CDR3 DNA reads as TGCGCCAGCAGCTTCCTAGCCTCGCCGGGAACCGGGGAGCTGTTTTTT.

The V gene is TRBV30, the J gene TRBJ1-1; the match to TRBD1 covers 9 bases. This CDR3 has 14 amino acids. CDR1 is GTSNPN and CDR2 is SVGIG in the germline V gene (reference sequence). The V and J ends lost 3 bases and 6 bases, in that order; junction bases with no gene match: 8. Here the CDR3 reads CAWSWDRVVAEAFF. The CDR3 bases are TGTGCCTGGAGCTGGGACAGGGTGGTAGCTGAAGCTTTCTTT.

J is TRBJ1-5 and V is TRBV27, with D tentatively TRBD1 (5 bases). The CDR3 spans 15 residues. Germline V CDR1 and CDR2: MNHEY, SMNVEV (reference sequence). Between the trimmed V and J ends, which lost 2 bases and 4 bases, there was a span of 12 bases. The CDR3 bases are TGTGCCAGCAGTTTACGGGGCAGTATTAATCAGCCCCAGCATTTT. Encoded protein: CASSLRGSINQPQHF.

The rearrangement joins TRBV27 to TRBJ2-4; weak D call: TRBD2 (6 bases). V was trimmed by 1 base and J by 7 bases, leaving 23 bases between them. The CDR3 has 18 amino acids. Per the germline V gene, CDR1 is MNHEY and CDR2 is SMNVEV (reference sequence). CDR3: CASSLLSGDSAKINIQYF. For the CDR3, the DNA is TGTGCCAGCAGTTTATTGTCGGGGGATAGCGCAAAAATCAACATTCAGTACTTC.

V is TRBV28 and J is TRBJ2-7; 8 bases fit TRBD1. V lost 3 bases, J lost 2 bases, and 12 bases stayed unmatched. Per the germline V gene, CDR1 is MDHEN and CDR2 is SYDVKM. The CDR3 totals 17 residues. CDR3 region: CASSFDTWTGNTYEQYF. The CDR3 DNA sequence: TGTGCCAGCAGTTTTGATACCTGGACAGGGAACACCTACGAGCAGTACTTC.

The DNA for the CDR3 is TGCGCCAGCAGCCAAGACCCCGGCCCCTCAGGGGAGACCCAGTACTTC. Protein: CASSQDPGPSGETQYF. The rearrangement joins TRBV4-3 to TRBJ2-5, with D perhaps TRBD1 (5 bases). Trimming took off 0 bases at V and 5 bases at J, with 16 bases between the two ends. The CDR3 totals 16 residues. CDR1 is LGHNA and CDR2 is YSLEER in the germline V gene.

The gene calls are TRBV10-3 and TRBJ2-7, with 7 bases lining up with TRBD1. This CDR3 comprises 12 residues. Germline loops: CDR1 ENHRY, CDR2 SYGVKD. The junction had 4 bases not matched to a gene; V was cut back by 11 bases and J by 0 bases. This CDR3 is CAARGSSYEQYF. The CDR3 bases are TGTGCCGCCAGGGGGAGCTCCTACGAGCAGTACTTC.

Concerning this clone itself: Other DNA sequences within the sample encode an identical CDR3. The rearrangement links TRBV18 to TRBJ1-1; D gene ambiguous. The germline gives CDR1 KGHSH, CDR2 LQKENI. The CDR3 is 12 amino acids. V was cut by 2 bases and J by 8 bases, with 9 bases left in between. The CDR3 reads CASSPTGSEAFF. CDR3 coding DNA: TGTGCCAGCTCACCAACGGGGTCCGAAGCTTTCTTT.

This clone appeared once. V usage is TRBV29-1 and J usage is TRBJ2-7, with 8 bases aligning to TRBD2. CDR3 length: 12 residues. Germline-derived CDR1 and CDR2 are SQVTM and ANQGSEA. Written as DNA, the CDR3 is TGCAGTGTGGGAGTAGCGGGAACCGAGCAGTACTTC. Encoded protein: CSVGVAGTEQYF.

The rearrangement uses TRBV4-1 and TRBJ2-5; 7 nucleotides agree with TRBD1. The V and J ends lost 0 bases and 5 bases, in that order; junction bases with no gene match: 12. The CDR3 has 17 residues. Germline CDR1 MGHRA, CDR2 YSYEKL. This CDR3 reads CASSQEGTGVKRETQYF. The CDR3 DNA follows: TGCGCCAGCAGCCAAGAAGGAACAGGGGTGAAAAGGGAGACCCAGTACTTC.

The chain couples TRBV25-1 to TRBJ2-2, with D possibly matching TRBD2 (7 bases). Trimming pared 6 bases from V and 7 bases from J, leaving 15 bases between. The germline V gene encodes CDR1 MGHDK and CDR2 SYGVNS. The CDR3 has 14 amino acids. The CDR3 loop reads CASRKGGAGGELFF. The CDR3 DNA sequence: TGTGCCAGCAGGAAAGGGGGGGCTGGCGGGGAGCTGTTTTTT.

Comments on this clone: This CDR3 is also generated by other DNA sequences in the sample. The J gene is TRBJ2-7, the V gene TRBV4-1, with 9 bases fitting TRBD1. Germline trimming cut 0 bases from V and 3 bases from J; bases unmatched to any gene: 3. Per germline, CDR1 MGHRA and CDR2 YSYEKL. The CDR3 consists of 15 residues. Written as DNA, the CDR3 is TGCGCCAGCAGCCAAGATAGGGACAGGGTCTACGAGCAGTACTTC. Translated: CASSQDRDRVYEQYF.

V usage is TRBV28 and J usage is TRBJ1-5; 9 nucleotides match TRBD1. Per the germline V gene, CDR1 is MDHEN and CDR2 is SYDVKM. The V segment lost 1 base and the J segment 3 bases; nucleotides outside the gene matches: 7. The CDR3 loop spans 17 amino acids. The DNA of the CDR3 is TGTGCCAGCAGTTTATCACCGGGACAGGGCCTCAATCAGCCCCAGCATTTT. Translation gives CASSLSPGQGLNQPQHF.